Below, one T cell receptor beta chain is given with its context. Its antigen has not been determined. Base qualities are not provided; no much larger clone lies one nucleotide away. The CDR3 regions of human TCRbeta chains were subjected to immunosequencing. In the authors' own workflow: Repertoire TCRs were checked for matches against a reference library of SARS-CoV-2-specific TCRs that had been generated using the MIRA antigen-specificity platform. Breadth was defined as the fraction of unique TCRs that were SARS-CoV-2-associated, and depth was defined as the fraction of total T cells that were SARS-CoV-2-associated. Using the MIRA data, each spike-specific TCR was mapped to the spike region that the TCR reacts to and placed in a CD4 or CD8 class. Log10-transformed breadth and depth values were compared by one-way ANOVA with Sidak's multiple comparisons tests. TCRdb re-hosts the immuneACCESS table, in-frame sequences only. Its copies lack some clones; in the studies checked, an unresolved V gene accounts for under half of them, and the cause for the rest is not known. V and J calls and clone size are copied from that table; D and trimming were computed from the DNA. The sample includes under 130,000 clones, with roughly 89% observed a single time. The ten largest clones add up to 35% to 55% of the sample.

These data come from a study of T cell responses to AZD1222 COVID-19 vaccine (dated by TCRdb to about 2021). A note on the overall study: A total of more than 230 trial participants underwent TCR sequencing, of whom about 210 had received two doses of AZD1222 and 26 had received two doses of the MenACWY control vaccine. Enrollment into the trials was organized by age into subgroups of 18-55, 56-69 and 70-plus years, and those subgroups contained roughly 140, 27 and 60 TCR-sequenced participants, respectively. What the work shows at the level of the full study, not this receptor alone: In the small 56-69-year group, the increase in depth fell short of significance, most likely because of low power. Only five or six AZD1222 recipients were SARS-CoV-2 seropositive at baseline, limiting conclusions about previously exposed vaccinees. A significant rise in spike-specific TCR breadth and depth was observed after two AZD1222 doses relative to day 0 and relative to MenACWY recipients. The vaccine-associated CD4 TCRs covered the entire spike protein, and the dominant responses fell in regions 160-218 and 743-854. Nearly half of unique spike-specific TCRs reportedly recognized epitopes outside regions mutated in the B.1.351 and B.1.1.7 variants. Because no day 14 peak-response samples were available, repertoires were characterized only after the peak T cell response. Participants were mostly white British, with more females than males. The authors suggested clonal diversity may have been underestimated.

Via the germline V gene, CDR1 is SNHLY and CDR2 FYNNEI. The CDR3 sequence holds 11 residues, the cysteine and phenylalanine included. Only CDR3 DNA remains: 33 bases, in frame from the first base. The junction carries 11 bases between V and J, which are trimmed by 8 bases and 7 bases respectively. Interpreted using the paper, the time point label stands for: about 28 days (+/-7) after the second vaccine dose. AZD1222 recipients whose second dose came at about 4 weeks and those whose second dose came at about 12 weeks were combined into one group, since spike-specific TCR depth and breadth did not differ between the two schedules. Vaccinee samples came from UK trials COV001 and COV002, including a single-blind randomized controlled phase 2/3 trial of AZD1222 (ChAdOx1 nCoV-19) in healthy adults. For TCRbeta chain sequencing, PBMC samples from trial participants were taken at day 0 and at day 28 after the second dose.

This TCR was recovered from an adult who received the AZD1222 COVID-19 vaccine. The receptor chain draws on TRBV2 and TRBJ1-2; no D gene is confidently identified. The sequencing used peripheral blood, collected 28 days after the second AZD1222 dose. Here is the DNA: TGTGCCAGCGCCAACGGATTTGGCTACACCTTC. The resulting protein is CASANGFGYTF.